This entry describes one T cell receptor (beta chain). Its antigen remains unidentified. The junction does not match germline at one end; this may be a read error. This CDR3 contains 16 residues. CDR1 and CDR2 (germline): SGHRS, YFSETQ. The sample originates from a study of T cells in Graves' hyperthyroidism and ophthalmopathy. Whole-study results and caveats: Blood also showed most of the thyroid clonotypes that were expanded above 0.001. Onset of ophthalmopathy came a median approximately 6.9 months after the model predicted it.

Reasons for excluding patients were uncontrolled infection, other autoimmune disease, pregnancy or lactation. Used for diagnoses were clinical symptoms, serum thyroxine and TRAb, thyroid ultrasound and orbital computed tomography. The investigators amplified TCR beta CDR3 regions from RNA transcripts. TCR CDR3 regions were first amplified by RT-PCR with HTBI primers. TCRdb analysed the multiplex PCR reads with MiXCR anew, one entry per CDR3 protein. This sample has around 620,000 distinct CDR3 sequences; approximately 44% occur once, and the top ten carry around 17%. V usage is TRBV5-1 and J usage is TRBJ2-2; 8 bases fit TRBD1. The sequence was obtained from an adult woman with Graves' disease, either hyperthyroidism or ophthalmopathy (not recorded which). Specimen: peripheral blood or thyroid tissue (not recorded which). CDR3 nucleotide sequence: TGCACCAGCAGCGAAGATCCAGGGGGCCTGACTGGGGAGCTGTTTTTT. The encoded protein is CTSSEDPGGLTGELFF.